The rows below give T cell receptor beta chains drawn from one sample of a study of T cell clones after liver transplantation. Libraries were prepared by immunoSEQ multiplex PCR; TCRdb keeps only in-frame clonotypes and omits some of them. Here the sample spans about 70,000 clones, roughly 80% being singletons. Source: CD4+ T cells from blood, taken 12 months after liver transplant. Receptors originate from a human patient who received a liver transplant. Part of the T cell pool may stem from the graft donor. Both conserved end residues are part of each CDR3. The order of the fields is J gene, V gene, D gene, CDR3 protein. A D gene is named only where the DNA matches it firmly.

J: TRBJ2-7
V: TRBV7-6
D: TRBD2
CDR3: CASSPTRRSGSRYEQYF

J: TRBJ2-5
V: TRBV28
D: .
CDR3: CASSFTGPRRTQYF

J: TRBJ2-7
V: TRBV5-4
D: TRBD2
CDR3: CASTPSPLAVSSYEQYF

J: TRBJ2-1
V: TRBV27
D: TRBD2
CDR3: CASSPSRVAGEEQFF

J: TRBJ1-5
V: TRBV5-6
D: .
CDR3: CASSLSGGGNQPQHF

J: .
V: TRBV5-1
D: TRBD2
CDR3: CASSLEPPSGILTYEQYF

J: TRBJ1-5
V: TRBV6-5
D: .
CDR3: CASSFGRENQPQHF

J: TRBJ1-5
V: TRBV28
D: .
CDR3: CASSLGGIYSNQPQHF

J: TRBJ2-7
V: TRBV7-2
D: .
CDR3: CASSSSGSGYYEQYF

J: TRBJ2-1
V: TRBV5-1
D: TRBD1
CDR3: CASSQDRFDEQFF

J: TRBJ2-1
V: TRBV5-1
D: TRBD2
CDR3: CASSPTGTSGYNEQFF

J: TRBJ1-5
V: TRBV6-1
D: .
CDR3: CASSEKISPDQPQHF

J: TRBJ2-3
V: TRBV29-1
D: .
CDR3: CSGSTGSRGDTQYF

J: TRBJ2-1
V: TRBV7-9
D: .
CDR3: CASSLDSFRGNEQFF

J: TRBJ2-7
V: TRBV7-2
D: .
CDR3: CASSLRSPGYEQYF

J: TRBJ2-3
V: TRBV9
D: TRBD2
CDR3: CASSVAGGRAGTDTQYF

J: TRBJ2-3
V: TRBV28
D: TRBD2
CDR3: CASPPLGSGYTDTQYF

J: TRBJ2-1
V: TRBV28
D: .
CDR3: CASSSVTSLRGFF

J: TRBJ1-3
V: TRBV27
D: .
CDR3: CASSLSGSSGNTIYF

J: TRBJ2-1
V: TRBV27
D: .
CDR3: CASSPPRLGDYNEQFF

J: TRBJ1-1
V: TRBV7-2
D: .
CDR3: CASSSGPNTEAFF

J: TRBJ1-1
V: TRBV5-1
D: .
CDR3: CASSPPVNTEAFF

J: TRBJ1-4
V: TRBV30
D: TRBD1
CDR3: CAWGRGQYEKLFF

J: TRBJ2-1
V: TRBV29-1
D: TRBD2
CDR3: CSVGRASGSPSYNEQFF

J: TRBJ2-1
V: TRBV5-4
D: .
CDR3: CASSLQLGGNEQFF

J: TRBJ1-5
V: TRBV19
D: .
CDR3: CASSIDRDFFSNQPQHF

J: TRBJ2-1
V: TRBV19
D: .
CDR3: CASSQYNEQFF

J: TRBJ1-1
V: TRBV9
D: .
CDR3: CASSSRDRWNTEAFF

J: TRBJ1-3
V: TRBV19
D: TRBD1
CDR3: CASSSKGASGNTIYF

J: TRBJ2-3
V: TRBV19
D: .
CDR3: CASSPGPIANTDTQYF

J: TRBJ2-7
V: TRBV7-9
D: .
CDR3: CASSSTGGLLYEQYF

J: TRBJ2-7
V: TRBV4-2
D: .
CDR3: CASSPSTSGVSYEQYF

J: TRBJ1-5
V: TRBV28
D: TRBD1
CDR3: CASSLRVGGRGDQPQHF

J: TRBJ1-2
V: TRBV5-8
D: .
CDR3: CASSLWEGLRDGYTF

J: TRBJ2-3
V: TRBV5-1
D: .
CDR3: CASSLFGATDTQYF

J: TRBJ2-3
V: TRBV2
D: .
CDR3: CASSPRQASTDTQYF

J: TRBJ1-3
V: TRBV30
D: .
CDR3: CAWSPLGATGNTIYF

J: TRBJ1-1
V: TRBV25-1
D: .
CDR3: CASSGGGRTEAFF

J: TRBJ2-1
V: TRBV9
D: TRBD2
CDR3: CASSPDSGSYNEQFF

J: TRBJ2-3
V: TRBV7-8
D: TRBD1
CDR3: CASIPDRGILTYTDTQYF

J: TRBJ2-3
V: TRBV15
D: .
CDR3: CATSRDTGTQYF

J: TRBJ2-7
V: TRBV11-2
D: TRBD1
CDR3: CASSSGTGNYEQYF

J: TRBJ2-3
V: TRBV11-2
D: TRBD1
CDR3: CASSRLGTGVTDTQYF

J: TRBJ2-7
V: TRBV15
D: .
CDR3: CATSRDAPTSMGSYEQYF

J: TRBJ1-4
V: TRBV6-5
D: TRBD1
CDR3: CASSYRTGNEKLFF

J: TRBJ1-3
V: TRBV5-1
D: .
CDR3: CASQDTGSGNTIYF

J: TRBJ2-1
V: TRBV4-1
D: TRBD2
CDR3: CASSPLAGTSSNEQFF

J: TRBJ2-7
V: TRBV28
D: .
CDR3: CASSQTGTSSYEQYF

J: TRBJ2-2
V: TRBV6-5
D: TRBD1
CDR3: CASQGQPNTGELFF

J: TRBJ1-1
V: TRBV5-6
D: TRBD1
CDR3: CASSRTGGTEAFF

J: TRBJ1-1
V: TRBV25-1
D: TRBD1
CDR3: CASKGEQGTEAFF

J: TRBJ1-2
V: TRBV28
D: .
CDR3: CASSLIGGYTF

J: TRBJ2-1
V: TRBV11-1
D: TRBD2
CDR3: CASSHKALAGVGGEQFF

J: TRBJ2-1
V: TRBV18
D: .
CDR3: CASSRSLGGDHEQFF

J: TRBJ2-7
V: TRBV30
D: .
CDR3: CAWIRDTSYEQYF

J: TRBJ2-7
V: TRBV28
D: .
CDR3: CASSLWSDTYYEQYF

J: TRBJ2-1
V: TRBV27
D: .
CDR3: CASSLRSPYNEQFF

J: TRBJ2-3
V: TRBV29-1
D: .
CDR3: CSVKRDEDTQYF

J: TRBJ1-1
V: TRBV25-1
D: .
CDR3: CASSARGRRTEAFF